Listed below are T cell receptor beta chains from one sample, sequenced in a study of OX40 agonist ivuxolimab in advanced cancers. Data came from immunoSEQ multiplex PCR; TCRdb stores just in-frame clones and leaves some out. This sample has roughly 51,000 clones, with roughly 88% found just once. Specimen: CD4+ or CD8+ T cells sorted from blood, collected in a trial of the OX40 agonist ivuxolimab. The receptors originated from an adult with an advanced solid tumor such as melanoma, head and neck, liver or kidney cancer. Each CDR3 is given with its conserved first and last residue. The D gene is left open where the match is weak. Rows may omit the clone size; those that give it use once, few, many or a size class.

j_gene	v_gene	abundance	d_gene	len	CDR3nt	CDR3aa
TRBJ2-3	TRBV7-2	once	TRBD2	17	TGTGCCAGCAGCCTCCGGGGTAGCGGGAGAAGCACAGATACGCAGTATTTT	CASSLRGSGRSTDTQYF
TRBJ2-5	TRBV7-9	.	TRBD2	15	TGTGCCAGCAGCTGGGAGCGGGAGGCTGGTGAGACCCAGTACTTC	CASSWEREAGETQYF
TRBJ2-7	TRBV7-9	.	.	13	TGTGCCAGCAGCTTAGTCTGGGGCAGGGAGACGTACTTC	CASSLVWGRETYF
TRBJ2-3	TRBV19	.	TRBD2	15	TGTGCCAGTAGTATTATGGGACTAGCGACAGATACGCAGTATTTT	CASSIMGLATDTQYF
TRBJ2-5	TRBV19	.	TRBD2	16	TGTGCCAGTAAGGGACTAGCGGGAGGGCCCAAAGAGACCCAGTACTTC	CASKGLAGGPKETQYF
TRBJ2-2	TRBV15	.	TRBD1	14	TGTGCCACCTCGACAGGGGCGAACACCGGGGAGCTGTTTTTT	CATSTGANTGELFF
TRBJ2-1	TRBV13	.	.	16	TGTGCCAGCAGCCGAGTGGAGGGAGCCCGACACAATGAGCAGTTCTTC	CASSRVEGARHNEQFF
TRBJ2-3	TRBV11-1	.	.	15	TGTGCCAGCAGCGTACAGGGAACTAGCACAGATACGCAGTATTTT	CASSVQGTSTDTQYF
TRBJ1-1	TRBV5-1	.	.	15	TGCGCCAGCAGCCCCGGGGGGCTTGTGAACACTGAAGCTTTCTTT	CASSPGGLVNTEAFF
TRBJ2-7	TRBV10-3	.	TRBD2	12	TGTGCCATCAGCTGGACTAGGGACGAGCAGTACTTC	CAISWTRDEQYF
TRBJ2-1	TRBV30	.	.	12	TGTGCCTGGAGTTATTTCCACAATGAGCAGTTCTTC	CAWSYFHNEQFF
TRBJ1-2	TRBV5-1	.	.	19	TGCGCCAGCAGCTTGGCCGTTGGGGGCGCGGGGACCTGGGGCTATGGCTACACCTTC	CASSLAVGGAGTWGYGYTF
TRBJ1-6	TRBV6-1	.	.	15	TGTGCCAGCAGTCCCTCCGGGGGGGGCCGGGAAACCCTCCACTTT	CASSPSGGGRETLHF
TRBJ2-5	TRBV10-3	.	TRBD1	14	TGTGCCATCAGAGCGGACAGGGTTGGAGAGACCCAGTACTTC	CAIRADRVGETQYF
TRBJ2-2	TRBV28	.	.	12	TGTGCCAGCAGTCTCCTCACCGGGGAGCTGTTTTTT	CASSLLTGELFF
TRBJ2-1	TRBV5-6	.	TRBD1	14	TGTGCCAGCAGTCCCGGGACAGACTACAATGAGCAGTTCTTC	CASSPGTDYNEQFF
TRBJ2-3	TRBV2	.	.	12	TGTGCCAGCAGGCTAGTTGCAGATACGCAGTATTTT	CASRLVADTQYF
TRBJ1-1	TRBV2	.	.	14	TGTGCCAGCAGGGTGGAAGGGGGGAACACTGAAGCTTTCTTT	CASRVEGGNTEAFF
TRBJ2-5	TRBV18	.	.	13	TGTGCCAGCTCAAGGGGGGATCAAGAGACCCAGTACTTC	CASSRGDQETQYF
TRBJ2-5	TRBV5-1	.	.	15	TGCGCCAGCAGCTTGCCGAATGACAGGATCGGGACCCAGTACTTC	CASSLPNDRIGTQYF
TRBJ2-7	TRBV28	.	TRBD2	15	TGTGCCAGCACTGGGAGGCGGGAGGGCCCCTACGAGCAGTACTTC	CASTGRREGPYEQYF
TRBJ2-5	TRBV28	.	TRBD1	13	TGTGCCAGCATTACAGGGGGTATGAAGACCCAGTACTTC	CASITGGMKTQYF
TRBJ2-2	TRBV10-1	.	.	13	TGCGCCAGCAGTACGTCTCACACCAGGGAGCTGTTTTTT	CASSTSHTRELFF
TRBJ2-1	TRBV5-4	.	TRBD1	15	TGTGCCAGCAGCCCCTGGGACAGGGGTGGGAATGAGCAGTTCTTC	CASSPWDRGGNEQFF
TRBJ2-7	TRBV7-9	.	TRBD2	19	TGTGCCAGCAGCTTAAGGGCAATAGGGGCGGCGGGAGATCCCTACGAGCAGTACTTC	CASSLRAIGAAGDPYEQYF
TRBJ2-7	TRBV19	.	.	17	TGTGCCAGTAGTATAAGGTTGGGCGACAGCTCTCCCTACGAGCAGTACTTC	CASSIRLGDSSPYEQYF
TRBJ2-1	TRBV5-1	.	TRBD2	16	TGCGCCAGCAGCACGGGACTAGCGGGAGGTCGTAATGAGCAGTTCTTC	CASSTGLAGGRNEQFF
TRBJ2-1	TRBV6-5	.	TRBD2	14	TGTGCCAGCAGTCCCAACCGACTAGCGGGAGAGCAGTTCTTC	CASSPNRLAGEQFF
TRBJ2-7	TRBV19	once	TRBD2	13	TGTGCCAGTAGTATTGTGGGGGGGAACGAGCAGTACTTC	CASSIVGGNEQYF
TRBJ1-5	TRBV7-2	.	TRBD1	15	TGTGCCAGCAGCTCTCCCACAAACAGGGGCCAGCCCCAGCATTTT	CASSSPTNRGQPQHF
TRBJ1-2	TRBV6-1	once	.	13	TGTGCCAGCCGGATGTCTTGGGGTGGTGGCTACACCTTC	CASRMSWGGGYTF
TRBJ2-1	TRBV11-3	.	.	15	TGTGCCAGCAGCCAGGGGACTAAGATCTACAATGAGCAGTTCTTC	CASSQGTKIYNEQFF
TRBJ2-7	TRBV4-2	.	.	15	TGTGCCAGCAGCCAAGAAGGTGGACTTTCCTACGAGCAGTACTTC	CASSQEGGLSYEQYF
TRBJ2-3	TRBV13	.	.	14	TGTGCCAGCAGCTTTAAGGGGGGGACAGATACGCAGTATTTT	CASSFKGGTDTQYF
TRBJ2-1	TRBV5-4	.	TRBD2	12	TGTGCCACCCAGGAGTGGGAGGGTGAGCAGTTCTTC	CATQEWEGEQFF
TRBJ2-7	TRBV6-1	.	TRBD2	14	TGTGCCAGCAGACGATCTAGCGGGAAATCCGAGCAGTACTTC	CASRRSSGKSEQYF
TRBJ2-2	TRBV5-1	.	.	14	TGCGCCAGCAGCTTGCTACAGAACACCGGGGAGCTGTTTTTT	CASSLLQNTGELFF
TRBJ2-7	TRBV29-1	.	.	11	TGCAGCGTTGGTAGGGGATACGAGCAGTACTTC	CSVGRGYEQYF
TRBJ2-3	TRBV11-2	.	TRBD1	12	TGTGCCAGCAGCACAGGGGGAGATACGCAGTATTTT	CASSTGGDTQYF
TRBJ2-1	TRBV5-4	.	TRBD1	15	TGTGCCAGCAGCTTGGGACAGGGGGCCTACAATGAGCAGTTCTTC	CASSLGQGAYNEQFF
TRBJ2-7	TRBV7-2	.	.	15	TGTGCCAGCAGCTTAGCGGGCTCGGGAGCTAGCGAGCAGTACTTC	CASSLAGSGASEQYF
TRBJ2-2	TRBV5-4	.	TRBD1	15	TGTGCCAGCCAAGTCCCAGGGGGCGGGACCGGGGAGCTGTTTTTT	CASQVPGGGTGELFF
TRBJ2-1	TRBV7-3	.	.	13	TGTGCCAGCAGTACGGGGGCGAACAATGAGCAGTTCTTC	CASSTGANNEQFF
TRBJ2-7	TRBV11-2	.	.	14	TGTGCCAGCAGCCCGGGGCCCATTTCCTACGAGCAGTACTTC	CASSPGPISYEQYF
TRBJ2-3	TRBV5-1	.	TRBD2	17	TGCGCCAGCAGCTTGTCGGGTACAGCGGGAGCTACAGATACGCAGTATTTT	CASSLSGTAGATDTQYF
TRBJ2-2	TRBV28	.	TRBD1	15	TGTGCCAGCAGTTTACAGGGGGCTGGCACCGGGGAGCTGTTTTTT	CASSLQGAGTGELFF
TRBJ1-1	TRBV10-1	.	TRBD1	13	TGCGCCAGCAGTGATCAAGGGACAGGGATAACTTTCTTT	CASSDQGTGITFF
TRBJ2-1	TRBV19	.	TRBD2	18	TGTGCCAGTAGTAACACCCCGTTGGGCGGGAGGTTCTACAATGAGCAGTTCTTC	CASSNTPLGGRFYNEQFF
TRBJ2-5	TRBV5-4	.	TRBD1	14	TGTGCCAGCAGCTTGGGACAGGGGCAAGAGACCCAGTACTTC	CASSLGQGQETQYF
TRBJ2-1	TRBV10-3	.	.	17	TGTGCCATCAGTGATTCCGCGGTTACTAGCTCCTACAATGAGCAGTTCTTC	CAISDSAVTSSYNEQFF
TRBJ2-1	TRBV11-2	.	TRBD1	13	TGTGCCAGCAGGGAGACAGGGACGGGTGAGCAGTTCTTC	CASRETGTGEQFF
TRBJ1-1	TRBV7-9	.	.	14	TGTGCCAGCAGCTTAGTGGGGGGCACCACTGAAGCTTTCTTT	CASSLVGGTTEAFF
TRBJ1-1	TRBV9	.	.	16	TGTGCCAGCAGCGTAGGTGGATGGGGCGAGGGGACTGAAGCTTTCTTT	CASSVGGWGEGTEAFF
TRBJ1-3	TRBV4-2	.	TRBD1	17	TGTGCCAGCAGCCATTCAGGGGGGGTGAGCTCTGGAAACACCATATATTTT	CASSHSGGVSSGNTIYF